This T cell receptor (beta chain) originates from a study of T-cell memory formation after mild COVID-19 (dated by TCRdb to about 2021). Background for the entire study: TCR sequence clusters from the two donors were largely donor specific. T-cell clones expanding and contracting after mild COVID-19 in two donors were tracked by longitudinal TCRalpha and TCRbeta repertoire sequencing. The cohort was made up of two young adult volunteers, one female and one male, who were previously healthy. Study-wide findings and limitations: The detection of some responding clones in pre-infection memory suggests that pre-existing cross-reactive memory T cells joined the SARS-CoV-2 response. Whether the second-wave clones peaking on day 37 were SARS-CoV-2 specific was not confirmed. Clones contracting from day 15 to 85 had balanced CD4/CD8 phenotypes, while a second wave expanding from day 15 to 37 was biased towards CD4+. The study included only a couple of mild cases, and larger cohorts that include severe cases with pre-infection samples were judged to be necessary. Contracting CD4+ clones appeared mostly in the CM and EM memory subsets, whereas CD8+ clones were enriched in EMRA.

Sequencer: Illumina NovaSeq 6000. cDNA libraries for TCRalpha and TCRbeta were prepared by 5'RACE using constant-segment primers, with sample barcodes and unique molecular identifiers added. Trizol reagent was used to extract RNA from every sample. Library amplification was performed in two PCR steps, and a second sample barcode and Illumina TruSeq adapters were introduced in the second step. Libraries were sequenced on an Illumina NovaSeq with 2 x 150 bp paired-end reads. The authors' pipeline ran thus. The reads were demultiplexed and collapsed into UMI-guided consensus sequences using migec v1.2.7. Using mixcr v2.1.11, UMI consensuses were aligned to TRA and TRB V and J templates and then assembled into clonotypes. Clonotypes were classified as expanded or contracted when called significant by both edgeR and NoisET, with noise models trained on biological replicates. edgeR calls used a false discovery rate-adjusted p below 0.01 and a log2 fold-change threshold of 1. As an exploratory analysis of dynamics, PCA with hierarchical clustering was applied to max-normalized trajectories of the 1000 most abundant clonotypes. The CD4 or CD8 phenotype of responding clones was assigned using the separately sequenced CD4+ and CD8+ repertoires. TCRdb redid the processing of the public reads, applying fastp at Q25 and MiXCR, and retained in-frame beta chains. Rows matching on CDR3 protein sequence are summarized as one entry with the most common DNA and genes. TCRdb, not the authors, supplied the V and J calls. Recorded for this sample are about 500,000 distinct CDR3 sequences; approximately 20% of them occurred a single time. The top ten hold under 15% of the sample.

Ficoll-Paque density gradient centrifugation was used to isolate PBMCs. Worth noting for this clonotype: The specificity of this receptor is unknown. Base-call qualities are not available, and no considerably larger clone is one nucleotide away.

Reading the germline V gene gives CDR1 SGDLS and CDR2 YYNGEE. Spanning cysteine to phenylalanine, the CDR3 consists of 15 amino acids. Just the 45-base CDR3 DNA is kept, in frame starting at base 1. V gives up 0 bases and J gives up 6 bases, and the segment between their germline ends measures 12 bases. This TCR was sampled from an adult woman who had mild COVID-19 (a few samples of this study predate the infection). The sample titles of this study are shuffled in the database, so cell type and time point are left out; the donor was told from shared clones. The specimen was PBMCs or a T cell subset sorted from them (not recorded which). The rearrangement combines TRBV9 with TRBJ1-4, with TRBD1 as a weak D call on 5 bases. The nucleotide sequence is TGTGCCAGCAGCGTAGAGGACACCTGGGATGAAAAACTGTTTTTT. This translates into CASSVEDTWDEKLFF.